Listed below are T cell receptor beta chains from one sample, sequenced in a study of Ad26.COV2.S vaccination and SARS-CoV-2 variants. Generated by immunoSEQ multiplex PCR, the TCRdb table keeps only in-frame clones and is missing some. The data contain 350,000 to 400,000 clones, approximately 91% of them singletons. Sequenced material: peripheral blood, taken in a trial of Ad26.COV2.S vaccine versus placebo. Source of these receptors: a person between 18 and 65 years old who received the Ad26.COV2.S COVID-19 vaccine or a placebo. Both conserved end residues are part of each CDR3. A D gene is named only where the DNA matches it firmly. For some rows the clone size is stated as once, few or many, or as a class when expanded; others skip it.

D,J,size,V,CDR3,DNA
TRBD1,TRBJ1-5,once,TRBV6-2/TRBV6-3,CASSRTGINQPQHF,TGTGCCAGCAGTCGGACAGGGATCAATCAGCCCCAGCATTTT
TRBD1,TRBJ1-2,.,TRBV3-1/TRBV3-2,CASSQAARGYGYTF,TGTGCCAGCAGCCAAGCAGCCAGGGGGTATGGCTACACCTTC
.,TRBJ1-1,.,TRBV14,CASTLGQTNTEAFF,TGTGCCAGCACCCTCGGACAGACCAACACTGAAGCTTTCTTT
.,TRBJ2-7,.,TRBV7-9,CASSLVMGAEQYF,TGTGCCAGCAGCTTAGTAATGGGGGCAGAGCAGTACTTC
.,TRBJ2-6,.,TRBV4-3,CASSQEVSVSGANVLTF,TGCGCCAGCAGCCAAGAGGTTTCGGTCTCTGGGGCCAACGTCCTGACTTTC
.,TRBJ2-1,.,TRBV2,CASKGLNREGEQFF,TGTGCCTCCAAGGGCCTAAACAGGGAAGGTGAGCAGTTCTTC
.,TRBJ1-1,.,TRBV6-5,CASSYSIDMNTEAFF,TGTGCCAGCAGTTACTCGATTGACATGAACACTGAAGCTTTCTTT
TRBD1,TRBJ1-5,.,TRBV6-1,CASSEARTGQDNQPQHF,TGTGCCAGCAGTGAAGCGCGAACAGGACAGGACAATCAGCCCCAGCATTTT
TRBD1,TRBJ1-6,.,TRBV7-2,CASSLGPTGRSGSPLHF,TGTGCCAGCAGCTTAGGGCCGACAGGGAGGTCTGGTTCACCCCTCCACTTT
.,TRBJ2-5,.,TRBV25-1,CASSEYGETQYF,TGTGCCAGCAGTGAATATGGTGAGACCCAGTACTTC
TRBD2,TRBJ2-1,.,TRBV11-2,CASSSTSGAYNEQFF,TGTGCCAGCAGCTCGACTAGCGGGGCCTACAATGAGCAGTTCTTC
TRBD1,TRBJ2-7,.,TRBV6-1,CASSETGSAYEQYF,TGTGCCAGCAGTGAGACAGGGTCAGCCTACGAGCAGTACTTC
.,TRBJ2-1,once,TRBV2,CASSEIRQEQFF,TGTGCCAGCAGTGAAATCCGCCAGGAGCAGTTCTTC
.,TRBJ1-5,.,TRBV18,CASSPQGYFQPQHF,TGTGCCAGCTCACCGCAGGGGTACTTTCAGCCCCAGCATTTT
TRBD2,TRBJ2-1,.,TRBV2,CQCGGYDNEQFF,TGTCAGTGCGGGGGGTACGACAATGAGCAGTTCTTC
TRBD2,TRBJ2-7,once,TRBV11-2,CASSHPLAGGSYEQYF,TGTGCCAGCAGCCATCCACTAGCGGGGGGATCCTACGAGCAGTACTTC
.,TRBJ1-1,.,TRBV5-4,CASSLAQFAGDEAFF,TGTGCCAGCAGCTTGGCTCAATTCGCCGGGGATGAAGCTTTCTTT
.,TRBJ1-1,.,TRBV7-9,CASSFTGVGEAFF,TGTGCCAGCAGCTTTACCGGGGTGGGTGAAGCTTTCTTT
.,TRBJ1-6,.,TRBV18,CASSPSGDNSPLHF,TGTGCCAGCTCACCGTCAGGGGATAATTCACCCCTCCACTTT
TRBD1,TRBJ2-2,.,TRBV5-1,CASSAATGLGGELFF,TGCGCCAGCAGCGCAGCGACAGGGTTGGGCGGGGAGCTGTTTTTT
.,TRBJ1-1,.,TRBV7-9,CASSLEGGSTEAFF,TGTGCCAGCAGCTTAGAAGGGGGGAGTACTGAAGCTTTCTTT
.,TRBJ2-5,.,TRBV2,CASSGPWGTQYF,TGTGCCAGCAGTGGGCCCTGGGGGACCCAGTACTTC
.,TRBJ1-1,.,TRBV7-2,CASSLEVGENTEAFF,TGTGCCAGCAGCTTAGAGGTAGGGGAGAACACTGAAGCTTTCTTT
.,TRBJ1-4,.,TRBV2,CASSGYGGVDRSSDEKLFF,TGTGCCAGCAGTGGGTACGGTGGGGTCGATAGAAGTTCAGATGAAAAACTGTTTTTT
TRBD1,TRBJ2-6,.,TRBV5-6,CASSPTGAGANVLTF,TGTGCCAGCAGCCCTACAGGGGCTGGGGCCAACGTCCTGACTTTC
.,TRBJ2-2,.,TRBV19,CASSSMNTGELFF,TGTGCCAGTAGTAGTATGAACACCGGGGAGCTGTTTTTT
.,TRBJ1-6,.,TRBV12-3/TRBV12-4,CASSLSGGALHF,TGTGCCAGCAGTTTATCGGGGGGAGCCCTCCACTTT
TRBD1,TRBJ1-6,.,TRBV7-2,CASNWDRNSPLHF,TGTGCCAGCAATTGGGACAGGAATTCACCCCTCCACTTT
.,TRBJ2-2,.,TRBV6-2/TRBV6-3,CASSYSVGELFF,TGTGCCAGCAGTTATTCAGTCGGGGAGCTGTTTTTT
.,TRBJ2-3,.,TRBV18,CASSPPSSTTQYF,TGTGCCAGCTCACCACCGTCATCTACGACGCAGTATTTT
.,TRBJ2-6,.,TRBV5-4,CASSLSGWAGSGANVLTF,TGTGCCAGCAGCTTGAGCGGGTGGGCTGGCTCTGGGGCCAACGTCCTGACTTTC
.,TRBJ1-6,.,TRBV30,CAWSGLLGSYNSPLHF,TGTGCCTGGAGTGGACTCCTGGGCTCCTATAATTCACCCCTCCACTTT
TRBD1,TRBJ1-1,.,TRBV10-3,CAISDYRGTEAFF,TGTGCCATCAGTGATTACAGGGGCACTGAAGCTTTCTTT
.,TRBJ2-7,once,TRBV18,CASSPGSYYEQYF,TGTGCCAGCTCACCCGGGTCCTACTATGAGCAGTACTTC
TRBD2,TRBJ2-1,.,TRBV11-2,CASKRGGHNEQFF,TGTGCCAGCAAGCGGGGGGGCCATAATGAGCAGTTCTTC
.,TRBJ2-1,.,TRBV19,CASSPSSAYNEQFF,TGTGCCAGTTCCCCGTCTAGCGCCTACAATGAGCAGTTCTTC
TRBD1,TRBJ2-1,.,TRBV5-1,CASSFRQGNEQFF,TGCGCCAGCAGCTTTCGACAGGGCAATGAGCAGTTCTTC
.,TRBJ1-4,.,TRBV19,CASRTETATNEKLFF,TGTGCCAGTAGGACCGAGACAGCAACTAATGAAAAACTGTTTTTT
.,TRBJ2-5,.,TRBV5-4,CASSKRDLETQYF,TGTGCCAGCAGTAAGCGAGATTTGGAGACCCAGTACTTC
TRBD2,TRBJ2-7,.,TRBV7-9,CASSTLAGDSYEQYF,TGTGCCAGCAGCACATTAGCGGGGGACTCCTACGAGCAGTACTTC
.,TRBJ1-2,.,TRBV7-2,CASSLSQVLGLDGYTF,TGTGCCAGCAGCTTATCGCAGGTTCTTGGTTTGGATGGCTACACCTTC
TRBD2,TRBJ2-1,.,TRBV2,CASSVGLAGGDNEQFF,TGTGCCAGCAGTGTCGGACTAGCGGGGGGCGACAATGAGCAGTTCTTC
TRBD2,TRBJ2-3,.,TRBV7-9,CASSLDLAGYQADTQYF,TGTGCCAGCAGCTTAGATCTAGCGGGTTACCAGGCAGATACGCAGTATTTT
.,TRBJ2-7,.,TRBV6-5,CASSYRGTNLEVEQYF,TGTGCCAGCAGTTACCGCGGGACCAACTTGGAAGTCGAGCAGTACTTC
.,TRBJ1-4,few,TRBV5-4,CASSRLGEKLFF,TGTGCCAGCAGTCGGCTGGGGGAAAAACTGTTTTTT
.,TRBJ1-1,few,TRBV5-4,CASSLAPGMNTEAFF,TGTGCCAGCAGCTTGGCCCCCGGAATGAACACTGAAGCTTTCTTT
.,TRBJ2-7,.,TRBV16,CASSQQGSYEQYF,TGTGCCAGCAGCCAGCAGGGGTCCTACGAGCAGTACTTC
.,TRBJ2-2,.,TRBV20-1,CSAALTGELFF,TGCAGTGCTGCTCTCACCGGGGAGCTGTTTTTT
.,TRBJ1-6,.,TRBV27,CASSLGTSNSPLHF,TGTGCCAGCAGTTTGGGCACATCCAATTCACCCCTCCACTTT
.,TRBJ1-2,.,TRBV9,CASSVGVLSSYTF,TGTGCCAGCAGCGTAGGTGTGTTGAGTAGCTACACCTTC
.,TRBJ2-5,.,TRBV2,CASSAGLYQGKTQYF,TGTGCCAGCAGCGCGGGACTCTACCAAGGAAAGACCCAGTACTTC
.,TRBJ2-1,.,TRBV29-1,CSVELASRSYNEQFF,TGCAGCGTTGAACTGGCTAGCCGCTCCTACAATGAGCAGTTCTTC
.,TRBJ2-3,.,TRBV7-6,CASSLLYRGGLADTQYF,TGTGCCAGCAGCTTATTATATAGGGGGGGCCTGGCAGATACGCAGTATTTT